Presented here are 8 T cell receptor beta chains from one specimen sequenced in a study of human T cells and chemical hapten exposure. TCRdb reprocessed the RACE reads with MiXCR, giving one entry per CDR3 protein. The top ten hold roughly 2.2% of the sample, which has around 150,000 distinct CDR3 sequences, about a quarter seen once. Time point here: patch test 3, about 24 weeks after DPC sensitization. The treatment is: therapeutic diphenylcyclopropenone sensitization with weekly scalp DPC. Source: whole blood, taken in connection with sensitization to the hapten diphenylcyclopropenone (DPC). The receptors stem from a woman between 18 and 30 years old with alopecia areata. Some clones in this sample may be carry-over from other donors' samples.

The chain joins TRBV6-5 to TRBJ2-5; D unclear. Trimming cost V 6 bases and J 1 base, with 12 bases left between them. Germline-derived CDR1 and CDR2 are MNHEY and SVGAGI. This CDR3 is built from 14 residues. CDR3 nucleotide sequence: TGTGCCAGCAGCCGGTTGGGCGTCCAAGAGACCCAGTACTTC. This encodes CASSRLGVQETQYF.

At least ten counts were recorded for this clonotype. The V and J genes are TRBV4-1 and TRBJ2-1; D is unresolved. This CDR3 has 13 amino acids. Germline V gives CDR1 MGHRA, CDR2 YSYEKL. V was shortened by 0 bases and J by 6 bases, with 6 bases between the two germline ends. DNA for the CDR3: TGCGCCAGCAGCCAAGAACCCTCCAATGAGCAGTTCTTC. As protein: CASSQEPSNEQFF.

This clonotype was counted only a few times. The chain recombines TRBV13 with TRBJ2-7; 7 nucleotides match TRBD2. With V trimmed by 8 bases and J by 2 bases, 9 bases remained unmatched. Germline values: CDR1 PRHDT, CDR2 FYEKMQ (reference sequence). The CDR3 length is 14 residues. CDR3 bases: TGTGCCAGCCGGGACTACCGAACACCCTACGAGCAGTACTTC. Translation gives CASRDYRTPYEQYF.

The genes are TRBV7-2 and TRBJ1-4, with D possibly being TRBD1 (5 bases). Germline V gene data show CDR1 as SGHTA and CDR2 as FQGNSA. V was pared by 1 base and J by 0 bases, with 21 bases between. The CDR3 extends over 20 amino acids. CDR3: CASSLVFPVWGSSTNEKLFF. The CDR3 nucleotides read TGTGCCAGCAGCTTAGTTTTCCCAGTCTGGGGCAGCTCAACTAATGAAAAACTGTTTTTT.

CDR3 in DNA: TGTGCCAGCAGCCAACGGACTAGCGGGAGTTACGAGCAGTACTTC. Translation gives CASSQRTSGSYEQYF. V usage is TRBV4-2 and J usage is TRBJ2-7; 13 nucleotides align to TRBD2. In germline, CDR1 is LGHNA, CDR2 YNFKEQ. The CDR3 is 15 residues long. V trimming: 2 bases; J trimming: 4 bases; junction bases outside the gene matches: 2.

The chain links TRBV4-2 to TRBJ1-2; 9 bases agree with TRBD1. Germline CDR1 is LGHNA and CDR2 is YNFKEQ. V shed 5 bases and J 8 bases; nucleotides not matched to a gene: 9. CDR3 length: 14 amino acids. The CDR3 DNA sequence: TGTGCCAGCAGCTTCCAGACAGGGGGAGAAGGCTACACCTTC. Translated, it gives CASSFQTGGEGYTF.

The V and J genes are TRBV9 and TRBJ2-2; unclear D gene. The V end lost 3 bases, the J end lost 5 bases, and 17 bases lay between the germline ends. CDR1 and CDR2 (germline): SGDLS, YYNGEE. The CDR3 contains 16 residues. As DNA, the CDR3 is TGTGCCAGCAGCGGAGAACCGCTTCGAAGAACCGGGGAGCTGTTTTTT. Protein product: CASSGEPLRRTGELFF.

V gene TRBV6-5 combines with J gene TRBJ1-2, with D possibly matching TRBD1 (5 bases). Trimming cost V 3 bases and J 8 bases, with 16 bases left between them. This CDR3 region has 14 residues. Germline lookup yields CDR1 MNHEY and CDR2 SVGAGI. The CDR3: CASSYLGTPEGYTF. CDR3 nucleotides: TGTGCCAGCAGTTATCTAGGGACCCCAGAAGGCTACACCTTC.